These 30 T cell receptor beta chains originate from one sample sequenced in a study of cytomegalovirus exposure and HLA in healthy donors. PCR primers comprised 60 Vbeta and 13 Jbeta primers. Here immunoSEQ multiplex PCR was the method, and the copy in TCRdb shows in-frame clones only, minus some. Of about 75,000 clones in the sample, roughly 88% were seen once. The sequenced sample was PBMCs. Receptors were obtained from a man between 65 and 85 years old in good health and CMV-seropositive.

The genes are TRBV6-1 and TRBJ1-1; 7 bases are shared with TRBD1. CDR3 length: 15 residues. Germline trimming cut 4 bases from V and 5 bases from J; bases unmatched to any gene: 10. CDR1 is MNHNS and CDR2 is SASEGT in the germline V gene. CDR3 coding DNA: TGTGCCAGCAGTGGATACACCCCAGGGGGTACTGAAGCTTTCTTT. Its protein is CASSGYTPGGTEAFF.

The J gene is TRBJ2-7, the V gene TRBV16; TRBD1 might be the D (6 bases). The ends were cut back, 4 bases at V and 3 bases at J, with 10 bases in the middle. Per germline, CDR1 KGHSY and CDR2 FQNENV. The CDR3 runs 13 residues. The CDR3: CASSRTVGYEQYF. CDR3 bases: TGTGCCAGCAGCCGGACAGTTGGCTACGAGCAGTACTTC.

This clone was seen once. DNA for the CDR3: TGTGCCAGTAGTATCCTTGATCAGCCCCAGCATTTT. Residues: CASSILDQPQHF. This chain links TRBV19 with TRBJ1-5; D is unclear. The CDR3 consists of 12 residues. V gave up 3 bases and J gave up 5 bases, with 5 bases separating them. CDR1 and CDR2 from the germline V gene are LNHDA and SQIVND (reference sequence).

This chain links TRBV19 with TRBJ2-7; possible D gene TRBD2, 5 bases. The V gene lost 6 bases and the J gene lost 6 bases, with 18 bases spanning the gap. This CDR3 has 14 amino acids. Per the germline V gene, CDR1 is LNHDA and CDR2 is SQIVND (reference sequence). The CDR3 DNA reads TGTGCCAGTAGGGACGGGAAGTTTATCGGCGAGCAGTACTTC. Translated: CASRDGKFIGEQYF.

V usage is TRBV7-6 and J usage is TRBJ2-2, with D maybe TRBD1 (6 bases). The CDR3 runs 16 residues. Germline CDR1 reads SGHVS; CDR2 reads FNYEAQ. Trimming took off 1 base at V and 8 bases at J, with 17 bases between the two ends. The CDR3 DNA reads as TGTGCCAGCAGCTTAGGCCTTATTCAGGGGCATGGGGAGCTGTTTTTT. The encoded protein is CASSLGLIQGHGELFF.

This chain uses TRBV18 with TRBJ1-4; TRBD1 aligns across 8 bases. This CDR3 is built from 14 residues. CDR1 KGHSH and CDR2 LQKENI come from the germline V gene. V trimming: 4 bases; J trimming: 4 bases; junction bases outside the gene matches: 2. The chain's CDR3 is CASSQTGVNEKLFF. The CDR3 coding sequence is TGTGCCAGCTCACAGACAGGGGTTAATGAAAAACTGTTTTTT.

The chain links TRBV4-1 to TRBJ2-1, with 11 bases that match TRBD2. J was trimmed by 10 bases and V by 6 bases; bases with no gene match: 8. CDR1 MGHRA and CDR2 YSYEKL come from the germline V gene. The CDR3 is 14 residues long. Here the CDR3 DNA reads TGCGCCAGCAGGCCTACTAGCGGGAGTAGGGAGCAGTTCTTC. Its protein product is CASRPTSGSREQFF.

CDR3 in DNA: TGCGCCAGCAGCCCCTTAGCGGGAGGGCCGGCCGGGGAGCTGTTTTTT. Its protein is CASSPLAGGPAGELFF. The chain uses TRBV5-1 and TRBJ2-2; 11 bases map to TRBD2. Looked up from germline, CDR1 is SGHRS and CDR2 is YFSETQ. The CDR3 is 16 residues long. J was trimmed by 6 bases and V by 4 bases; bases with no gene match: 8.

This rearrangement joins TRBV18 to TRBJ2-5; TRBD2 agrees at 8 bases. The ends lost 3 bases at V and 6 bases at J; junction bases unmatched: 3. The CDR3 extends over 13 amino acids. Germline V gene sequence: CDR1 KGHSH, CDR2 LQKENI. The CDR3 sequence is CASSPGGGQTQYF. For the CDR3, the DNA is TGTGCCAGCTCACCCGGGGGGGGACAGACCCAGTACTTC.

J is TRBJ2-5 and V is TRBV2; TRBD2 matches 7 bases. The CDR3 is 14 amino acids. Germline V gene sequence: CDR1 SNHLY, CDR2 FYNNEI. V shed 6 bases and J 0 bases; nucleotides not matched to a gene: 4. The CDR3 sequence: CASRAGRDQETQYF. The CDR3, as DNA: TGTGCCAGCAGAGCGGGACGGGACCAAGAGACCCAGTACTTC. The full variable domain, in which reference TRBV2 and TRBJ2-5 provide the parts outside the CDR3, is EPEVTQTPSHQVTQMGQEVILRCVPISNHLYFYWYRQILGQKVEFLVSFYNNEISEKSEIFDDQFSVERPDGSNFTLKIRSTKLEDSAMYFCASRAGRDQETQYFGPGTRLLVL.

This sequence joins TRBV7-9 and TRBJ2-3; no clear D. Germline CDR1 reads SEHNR; CDR2 reads FQNEAQ (reference sequence). With 2 bases removed from V and 0 bases from J, the gap between germline ends came to 6 bases. The CDR3 is 14 residues long. CDR3 in amino acids: CASSLSQSTDTQYF. In nucleotides, the CDR3 is TGTGCCAGCAGCTTAAGCCAAAGCACAGATACGCAGTATTTT.

This clone is labeled medium-sized (0.01 to 0.1%). J is TRBJ1-2 and V is TRBV4-1, with 8 positions matching TRBD1. This CDR3 has 14 residues. Germline CDR1 and CDR2: MGHRA and YSYEKL. After removal of 4 bases from V and 2 bases from J, the junction contained 3 bases not matched to a gene. CDR3 nucleotide sequence: TGCGCCAGCAGCCGGGGACAGGACAACTATGGCTACACCTTC. This sequence encodes CASSRGQDNYGYTF.

V and J are TRBV7-2 and TRBJ1-4; 9 bases line up with TRBD1. The CDR3 has 14 amino acids. CDR1 SGHTA and CDR2 FQGNSA come from the germline V gene. Germline trimming cut 4 bases from V and 4 bases from J; bases unmatched to any gene: 1. CDR3 in amino acids: CASSSGQGNEKLFF. The CDR3 DNA reads as TGTGCCAGCAGCTCGGGACAGGGTAATGAAAAACTGTTTTTT.

The chain links TRBV19 to TRBJ2-2, with D tentatively TRBD1 (5 bases). CDR1 and CDR2 from the germline V gene are LNHDA and SQIVND (reference sequence). This CDR3 spans 14 amino acids. Deletions cut 4 bases from V and 0 bases from J, with 6 bases between. The CDR3 spells CASSKQANTGELFF. In DNA, the CDR3 is TGTGCCAGTAGTAAACAGGCGAACACCGGGGAGCTGTTTTTT. Full variable domain (missing parts from reference TRBV19 and TRBJ2-2): DGGITQSPKYLFRKEGQNVTLSCEQNLNHDAMYWYRQDPGQGLRLIYYSQIVNDFQKGDIAEGYSVSREKKESFPLTVTSAQKNPTAFYLCASSKQANTGELFFGEGSRLTVL.

The rearrangement uses TRBV18 and TRBJ2-7, with 7 bases that match TRBD2. J lost 2 bases, V lost 10 bases, and 11 bases had no gene match. The germline gives CDR1 KGHSH, CDR2 LQKENI. The CDR3 is 14 residues long. CDR3 DNA sequence: TGTGCCACCTGGGGGGGGGTTCAACCCTACGAGCAGTACTTC. Translated, it gives CATWGGVQPYEQYF.

V is TRBV7-9 and J is TRBJ1-1; D is ambiguous. Germline V CDR1 and CDR2: SEHNR, FQNEAQ (reference sequence). With 5 bases removed from V and 6 bases from J, the gap between germline ends came to 16 bases. The CDR3 covers 14 residues. CDR3 protein: CASSPPWEKAEAFF. CDR3 in DNA: TGTGCCAGCAGCCCACCCTGGGAGAAGGCTGAAGCTTTCTTT.

This clone was seen once. This rearrangement joins TRBV11-2 to TRBJ2-7; 7 positions match TRBD1. Germline V lookup: CDR1 SGHAT, CDR2 FQNNGV. Losses at the gene ends were 4 bases for V and 4 bases for J; bases not matched to a gene: 1. The CDR3 extends over 12 amino acids. This CDR3 reads CASSSTGYEQYF. The DNA of the CDR3 is TGTGCCAGCAGCTCGACAGGGTACGAGCAGTACTTC.

This clone was recorded once. The chain uses TRBV2 and TRBJ1-2; 9 bases are a match to TRBD1. CDR3 length equals 13 residues. V dropped 3 bases and J dropped 4; count of bases not matched to a gene: 0. Germline CDR1 and CDR2: SNHLY and FYNNEI. CDR3 in DNA: TGTGCCAGCAGTGAGACAGGGGGCTATGGCTACACCTTC. Translated: CASSETGGYGYTF.

The genes are TRBV27 and TRBJ2-1, with D unclear. V lost 3 bases, J lost 6 bases, and 9 bases lay in between. The V gene's germline CDR1 is MNHEY and CDR2 SMNVEV (reference sequence). CDR3 length: 13 residues. Written as DNA, the CDR3 is TGTGCCAGCAGTTTGGCTTCTCCCAATGAGCAGTTCTTC. Protein product: CASSLASPNEQFF.

This chain links TRBV11-2 with TRBJ2-1; D gene ambiguous. CDR1 is SGHAT and CDR2 is FQNNGV in the germline V gene. The CDR3 spans 16 residues. V dropped 1 base and J dropped 0 bases, with 10 bases sitting between them. DNA for the CDR3: TGTGCCAGCAGCTTAGGCGGTTCGAGCTCCTACAATGAGCAGTTCTTC. This translates into CASSLGGSSSYNEQFF. Full variable domain (missing parts from reference TRBV11-2 and TRBJ2-1): EAGVAQSPRYKIIEKRQSVAFWCNPISGHATLYWYQQILGQGPKLLIQFQNNGVVDDSQLPKDRFSAERLKGVDSTLKIQPAKLEDSAVYLCASSLGGSSSYNEQFFGPGTRLTVL.

The chain couples TRBV21-1 to TRBJ1-2. TRBV21-1 is deemed a pseudogene. CDR3 size: 16 residues. CDR3 sequence (DNA): TGTGCCAGCAGCAAAGGGAGGGGGGGCCTTTACTATGGCTACACCTTC. Translated, it gives CASSKGRGGLYYGYTF.

The rearrangement links TRBV28 to TRBJ2-1; no reliable D call. The germline V and J ends were trimmed by 10 bases and 2 bases, with 15 bases remaining between them. Looked up from germline, CDR1 is MDHEN and CDR2 is SYDVKM. The CDR3 consists of 14 residues. CDR3 sequence reads: CATGRSAPYNEQFF. The DNA of the CDR3 is TGTGCCACGGGTCGGAGCGCCCCCTACAATGAGCAGTTCTTC. Full variable domain (missing parts from reference TRBV28 and TRBJ2-1): DVKVTQSSRYLVKRTGEKVFLECVQDMDHENMFWYRQDPGLGLRLIYFSYDVKMKEKGDIPEGYSVSREKKERFSLILESASTNQTSMYLCATGRSAPYNEQFFGPGTRLTVL.

The V call is TRBV6-6, the J call TRBJ2-2; D remains ambiguous. V was cut by 1 base and J by 7 bases, with 10 bases left in between. Germline V gene data show CDR1 as MNHNY and CDR2 as SVGAGI (reference sequence). The CDR3 totals 14 residues. DNA of the CDR3: TGTGCCAGCAGTTACTTGGGCTCCGGCGGGGAGCTGTTTTTT. It yields the protein CASSYLGSGGELFF.

This chain joins TRBV6-1 and TRBJ2-7; D is perhaps TRBD1 (5 bases). Deletions cut 3 bases from V and 2 bases from J, with 14 bases between. CDR1 MNHNS and CDR2 SASEGT come from the germline V gene. This CDR3 spans 15 amino acids. The CDR3 nucleotides are TGTGCCAGCAGTGAGGCAGGCGTAGGGGCCTACGAGCAGTACTTC. This sequence encodes CASSEAGVGAYEQYF.

V usage is TRBV23-1 and J usage is TRBJ2-3, with D possibly TRBD2 on 5 matching bases. TRBV23-1 is placed among ORFs of uncertain function. Deletions cut 0 bases from V and 6 bases from J, with 13 bases between. The CDR3 runs to 15 residues. The CDR3 here is CASSQSGASRDTQYF. CDR3 nucleotide sequence: TGCGCCAGCAGTCAATCGGGAGCCTCGAGGGATACGCAGTATTTT.

A few counts support this clone. CDR3 residues: CSVERTERETQYF. The DNA of the CDR3 is TGCAGCGTTGAAAGGACAGAAAGAGAGACCCAGTACTTC. The V and J genes are TRBV29-1 and TRBJ2-5; possibly TRBD1 for D (6 bases). Germline assignment: CDR1 SQVTM and CDR2 ANQGSEA. Trimming pared 2 bases from V and 4 bases from J, leaving 11 bases between. There are 13 residues in the CDR3.

J is TRBJ1-3 and V is TRBV10-3; 8 nucleotides line up with TRBD1. The J segment lost 4 bases and the V segment lost 10 bases, leaving 6 bases of the junction unmatched. Germline loops: CDR1 ENHRY, CDR2 SYGVKD. The CDR3 contains 13 residues. CDR3 loop: CASETGVGNTIYF. The CDR3 DNA is TGTGCCAGCGAGACAGGGGTCGGAAACACCATATATTTT.

In this sample, this clone turned up once. The V and J genes are TRBV29-1 and TRBJ2-3; 8 nucleotides align to TRBD2. This CDR3 region has 15 residues. The V gene's germline CDR1 is SQVTM and CDR2 ANQGSEA. The ends lost 2 bases at V and 2 bases at J; junction bases unmatched: 6. CDR3 DNA: TGCAGCGTTGAAACTTACGGGGGGGTCACAGATACGCAGTATTTT. It is translated as CSVETYGGVTDTQYF.

The gene calls are TRBV30 and TRBJ1-5; D is perhaps TRBD1 (6 bases). CDR1 is GTSNPN and CDR2 is SVGIG in the germline V gene (reference sequence). The V end lost 3 bases, the J end lost 0 bases, and 21 bases lay between the germline ends. CDR3 length: 18 amino acids. The CDR3 is CAWRGLQGEYCSNQPQHF. CDR3 nucleotide sequence: TGTGCCTGGAGGGGACTACAGGGCGAATATTGTAGCAATCAGCCCCAGCATTTT.

In its sample, this clone was seen once. The gene calls are TRBV6-6 and TRBJ2-6, with D unclear. The CDR3 has 16 residues. The germline V gene has CDR1 MNHNY and CDR2 SVGAGI (reference sequence). Trimming took 6 bases from V and 2 from J, leaving 14 bases between them. CDR3 nucleotide sequence: TGTGCCAGCAGGACTCCCGACCCCCCTGGGGCCAACGTCCTGACTTTC. Translation: CASRTPDPPGANVLTF.